These T cell receptor beta chains were read from a single sample in a study of blood T cell repertoires in COVID-19. TCRdb's copy holds only in-frame clones and misses some; the assay was immunoSEQ multiplex PCR. This table holds around 130,000 clones, roughly 82% found once. Sequenced sample: peripheral blood. The receptors originated from a human donor in a cohort sampled during active COVID-19. Each CDR3 is given with its conserved first and last residue. D genes are given only for firm matches. Clone size appears in some rows only: once, few, many, or a class for an expanded clone.

v_gene	d_gene	j_gene	abundance	CDR3nt	CDR3aa
TRBV4-1	NA	TRBJ2-1	NA	TGCGCCAGCAGTTCCCGCGAGGGGGGGGCCTACAATGAGCAGTTCTTC	CASSSREGGAYNEQFF
TRBV2	NA	TRBJ1-2	NA	TGTGCCAGCAGTGTAGCAGCGAGTAACGGTGGCTACACCTTC	CASSVAASNGGYTF
TRBV12-3/TRBV12-4	TRBD2	TRBJ2-3	NA	TGTGCCAGCGGGGGACTAGCGGGGGAGACGCAGTATTTT	CASGGLAGETQYF
TRBV6-1	NA	TRBJ1-5	NA	TGTGCCAGCAGTGAAGACAGGGAATCGGGCAATCAGCCCCAGCATTTT	CASSEDRESGNQPQHF
TRBV5-1	NA	TRBJ1-6	few	TGCGCCAGCCGGGGCCTGGAGGGCACTAATTCACCCCTCCACTTT	CASRGLEGTNSPLHF
TRBV7-2	TRBD2	TRBJ2-5	NA	TGTGCCAGCAGCTTAGTGGGTAGCGGGGCTCTCCAAGAGACCCAGTACTTC	CASSLVGSGALQETQYF
TRBV7-2	TRBD2	TRBJ2-3	NA	TGTGCCAGCAGCTTTGACGGGGGGTGGGATACGCAGTATTTT	CASSFDGGWDTQYF
TRBV10-3	TRBD1	TRBJ2-5	NA	TGTGCCATCAGTTCTGGACAGGGCCGAGAGACCCAGTACTTC	CAISSGQGRETQYF
TRBV5-6	TRBD2	TRBJ2-5	NA	TGTGCCAGCAGCTTTACGAGCGGGGGACAAGAGACCCAGTACTTC	CASSFTSGGQETQYF
TRBV21-1	NA	TRBJ2-7	few	TGTGCCAGCAGCAACGGACGGTGGGGACTAGCGGGGGGCCCCTACGAGCAGTACTTC	CASSNGRWGLAGGPYEQYF
TRBV9	NA	TRBJ1-4	NA	TGTGCCAGCAGCGTAGGGCCGAAAAATGAAAAACTGTTTTTT	CASSVGPKNEKLFF
TRBV6-2/TRBV6-3	TRBD2	TRBJ2-3	NA	TGTGCCAGCAGTTACCGGGGGGGCCTCACAGATACGCAGTATTTT	CASSYRGGLTDTQYF
TRBV7-2	TRBD1	TRBJ1-3	NA	TGTGCCAGCAGCTCGACAGGGTCTGGAAACACCATATATTTT	CASSSTGSGNTIYF
TRBV6-2/TRBV6-3	TRBD2	TRBJ2-2	NA	TGTGCCAGCAGTTACTCGTGGCTAGCGGGGGGCCTGAACACCGGGGAGCTGTTTTTT	CASSYSWLAGGLNTGELFF
TRBV21-1	NA	TRBJ2-7	NA	TGTGCCAGCAGCAAAGGGCGGGGGCCCTACGAGCAGTACTTC	CASSKGRGPYEQYF
TRBV4-2	TRBD2	TRBJ2-5	NA	TGTGCCAGCAGCCCGGGACTAGCGGGAGAGACCCAGTACTTC	CASSPGLAGETQYF
TRBV19	TRBD1	TRBJ1-6	NA	TGTGCCAGTAGTATAAGGATCTCGGGACAGGGGGTTAGTAATTCACCCCTCCACTTT	CASSIRISGQGVSNSPLHF
TRBV7-2	NA	TRBJ2-1	NA	TGTGCCAGCAGCCCCGCTGGCGGGCGCTCCTACAATGAGCAGTTCTTC	CASSPAGGRSYNEQFF
TRBV4-3	TRBD2	TRBJ2-1	few	TGCGCCAGCAGCCAAGTCGGCGGGGGGGCATTTCTGTCCAACAATGAGCAGTTCTTC	CASSQVGGGAFLSNNEQFF
TRBV2	TRBD2	TRBJ2-5	few	TGTGCCAGCAGTGGGCCTAGCGGGGCCGCGGGGGAGACCCAGTACTTC	CASSGPSGAAGETQYF
TRBV7-2	TRBD2	TRBJ2-7	NA	TGTGCCAGCAGTCCACTAGCGAGCCCCTACGAGCAGTACTTC	CASSPLASPYEQYF
TRBV7-2	TRBD1	TRBJ1-2	few	TGTGCCAGCAGCTTAGCGCGACAGGGCACAAATGGCTACACCTTC	CASSLARQGTNGYTF
TRBV19	TRBD2	TRBJ2-4	NA	TGTGCCAGTAGTTCCCCGACCGGGACTAGCGGGGAATTAGCCAAAAACATTCAGTACTTC	CASSSPTGTSGELAKNIQYF
TRBV29-1	TRBD1	TRBJ2-7	NA	TGCAGCGTGGGGGCCCCAGGGGGCTACGAGCAGTACTTC	CSVGAPGGYEQYF